This passage covers 30 T cell receptor beta chains from one sample sequenced in a study of response to subunit inactivated influenza vaccine. One entry per CDR3 protein, called by TCRdb with MiXCR from the RT-PCR reads. The sample records roughly 700,000 distinct CDR3 sequences, around a sixth being singletons. Sequencing was performed on PBMCs from blood, taken 12 days after vaccination. Every receptor here comes from a man between 45 and 60 years old who received an inactivated influenza vaccine.

This clonotype was recorded at least ten times. The V gene is TRBV10-3, the J gene TRBJ1-4; tentatively, D is TRBD1 (5 bases). This CDR3 comprises 13 residues. The germline CDR1 and CDR2 sequences are ENHRY and SYGVKD. V lost 0 bases to trimming and J lost 7 bases, with 6 bases between them. CDR3 loop: CAISESGGEKLFF. Written as DNA, the CDR3 is TGTGCCATCAGTGAGTCCGGGGGTGAAAAACTGTTTTTT.

In this sample, this clonotype turned up a few times. The CDR3: CANSLETQYF. The DNA for the CDR3 is TGCGCCAACTCGCTAGAGACCCAGTACTTC. The chain combines TRBV5-1 with TRBJ2-5; D uncertain. V shed 9 bases and J shed 4 bases, with 7 bases lying between them. Germline CDR1 SGHRS, CDR2 YFSETQ. The CDR3 is 10 amino acids. Drawing the rest from reference TRBV5-1 and TRBJ2-5, the complete variable domain is KAGVTQTPRYLIKTRGQQVTLSCSPISGHRSVSWYQQTPGQGLQFLFEYFSETQRNKGNFPGRFSGRQFSNSRSEMNVSTLELGDSALYLCANSLETQYFGPGTRLLVL.

This clonotype was counted between two and nine times. The chain joins TRBV20-1 to TRBJ1-5, with D unresolved. The V gene's germline CDR1 is DFQATT and CDR2 SNEGSKA (reference sequence). Trimming took off 1 base at V and 6 bases at J, with 7 bases between the two ends. The CDR3 totals 12 residues. The CDR3 loop reads CSARVRGQPQHF. CDR3 nucleotides: TGCAGTGCTAGAGTCCGGGGTCAGCCCCAGCATTTT.

The genes are TRBV24-1 and TRBJ2-2; 14 positions match TRBD2. CDR1 KGHDR and CDR2 SFDVKD come from the germline V gene. The CDR3 is made up of 15 amino acids. Germline trimming cut 8 bases from V and 5 bases from J; bases unmatched to any gene: 3. As DNA, the CDR3 is TGTGCCACCAAGGGGACTAGCGGGAGAACCGGGGAGCTGTTTTTT. This gives the protein CATKGTSGRTGELFF.

The CDR3 reads CASRIAGGTTDTQYF. CDR3 in DNA: TGTGCCAGCAGAATAGCGGGAGGAACTACAGATACGCAGTATTTT. V usage is TRBV25-1 and J usage is TRBJ2-3; the match to TRBD2 covers 10 bases. From germline, CDR1 is MGHDK and CDR2 SYGVNS. Unmatched junction bases numbered 6, after V lost 6 bases and J lost 3 bases. The CDR3 is made up of 15 amino acids.

This sequence joins TRBV12-3 or TRBV12-4 and TRBJ2-1; D possibly uses TRBD1 or TRBD2 (7 bases each). This CDR3 has 14 residues. V lost 10 bases and J lost 4, with 17 bases in between. The CDR3 loop reads CATRRGGRYNEQFF. CDR3 sequence (DNA): TGTGCCACCCGCAGGGGGGGGAGGTACAATGAGCAGTTCTTC.

This clonotype was seen more than once but under ten times. CDR3 protein: CASSDGGGYTF. CDR3 nucleotides: TGTGCCAGCAGTGATGGGGGGGGCTACACCTTC. The V gene is TRBV12-3 or TRBV12-4, the J gene TRBJ1-2, with a tentative D call TRBD1 (5 bases). V lost 5 bases and J lost 8, with 9 bases in between. The CDR3 loop spans 11 amino acids.

The chain combines TRBV5-1 with TRBJ1-6, with 9 bases identical to TRBD1. With V trimmed by 0 bases and J by 7 bases, 2 bases remained unmatched. Looked up from germline, CDR1 is SGHRS and CDR2 is YFSETQ. CDR3 size: 15 residues. The CDR3 DNA is TGCGCCAGCAGCTTGGAGGGACAGGGAAATTCACCCCTCCACTTT. The encoded protein is CASSLEGQGNSPLHF. The whole variable domain, filled in from reference TRBV5-1 and TRBJ1-6, reads KAGVTQTPRYLIKTRGQQVTLSCSPISGHRSVSWYQQTPGQGLQFLFEYFSETQRNKGNFPGRFSGRQFSNSRSEMNVSTLELGDSALYLCASSLEGQGNSPLHFGNGTRLTVT.

This clonotype was counted only a few times. This sequence joins TRBV20-1 and TRBJ1-1; D is undetermined. V lost 0 bases and J 5 bases, leaving 10 bases between the germline ends. The CDR3 covers 13 residues. CDR1 DFQATT and CDR2 SNEGSKA come from the germline V gene (reference sequence). The CDR3 coding sequence is TGCAGTGCTAGAGACCCCAGGATAACTGAAGCTTTCTTT. It codes for CSARDPRITEAFF.

As regards this clonotype: A junction end diverges from the germline sequence, so it may reflect a read error. The rearrangement links TRBV20-1 to TRBJ1-5, with D maybe TRBD1 (6 bases). Germline CDR1 is DFQATT and CDR2 is SNEGSKA (reference sequence). This CDR3 comprises 15 residues. CDR3 DNA sequence: TGCAGTTCTAGGGAGACAGGCGATAGCAATCAGCCCCAGCATTTT. It translates to CSSRETGDSNQPQHF.

The chain couples TRBV30 to TRBJ1-3; perhaps TRBD1 as D (6 bases). Trimming cost V 2 bases and J 0 bases, with 11 bases left between them. The V gene's germline CDR1 is GTSNPN and CDR2 SVGIG (reference sequence). This CDR3 has 15 residues. The CDR3 protein is CAWSTGQTSGNTIYF. The DNA for the CDR3 is TGTGCCTGGAGTACCGGACAGACCTCTGGAAACACCATATATTTT.

J is TRBJ1-1 and V is TRBV20-1; D unresolved. V was clipped by 5 bases and J by 3 bases, with 16 bases between them. This CDR3 has 14 residues. Per germline, CDR1 DFQATT and CDR2 SNEGSKA (reference sequence). CDR3 coding DNA: TGCAGTGCTGGAAACACCGGGCAGGACACTGAAGCTTTCTTT. Its protein is CSAGNTGQDTEAFF.

A note on this clonotype: At one boundary the junction diverges from the germline segment, which might be a read error. The rearrangement uses TRBV2 and TRBJ2-3, with TRBD1 as a possible D gene (6 bases). This CDR3 is 12 amino acids long. Germline loops: CDR1 SNHLY, CDR2 FYNNEI. The chain's CDR3 is CASSVGAETQYF. As DNA, the CDR3 is TGTGCCAGCAGTGTGGGGGCAGAGACGCAGTATTTT.

The chain carries TRBV25-1 and TRBJ2-5; 8 nucleotides agree with TRBD1. V was pared by 0 bases and J by 5 bases, with 14 bases of the junction left unmatched. The germline V gene has CDR1 MGHDK and CDR2 SYGVNS. This CDR3 spans 18 amino acids. Written as DNA, the CDR3 is TGTGCCAGCAGTGAATATCGGGCTGGGCCAGGGGGCAGGGAGACCCAGTACTTC. Protein sequence: CASSEYRAGPGGRETQYF.

This clonotype has just a few counts. The rearrangement links TRBV10-3 to TRBJ1-5; TRBD1 matches 7 bases. J lost 4 bases, V lost 10 bases, and 7 bases had no gene match. The germline V gene has CDR1 ENHRY and CDR2 SYGVKD. The CDR3 extends over 13 amino acids. The CDR3 region is CATTDRPNQPQHF. As DNA, the CDR3 is TGTGCCACCACGGACAGGCCTAATCAGCCCCAGCATTTT.

This clonotype came up a few times. V usage is TRBV7-3 and J usage is TRBJ1-1; D is unclear. The germline V gene encodes CDR1 SGHTA and CDR2 FQGTGA. This CDR3 is built from 14 residues. The ends were cut back, 6 bases at V and 10 bases at J, with 21 bases in the middle. The CDR3 loop reads CASSKAVAIGRAFF. DNA of the CDR3: TGTGCCAGCAGTAAGGCGGTGGCTATAGGACGAGCTTTCTTT. The variable domain in full, completed from reference TRBV7-3 and TRBJ1-1, reads GAGVSQTPSNKVTEKGKYVELRCDPISGHTALYWYRQSLGQGPEFLIYFQGTGAADDSGLPNDRFFAVRPEGSVSTLKIQRTERGDSAVYLCASSKAVAIGRAFFGQGTRLTVV.

The chain employs TRBV12-3 or TRBV12-4 and TRBJ2-1; TRBD2 might be the D (6 bases). The CDR3 extends over 15 amino acids. The V end lost 8 bases, the J end lost 4 bases, and 18 bases lay between the germline ends. The CDR3 DNA reads TGTGCCAGCTCCAACGTCGGCGGGACTTACAATGAGCAGTTCTTC. It translates to CASSNVGGTYNEQFF.

CDR3 sequence: CASSVLGQGSYGYTF. CDR3 bases: TGTGCCAGCAGCGTGCTCGGACAGGGGAGCTATGGCTACACCTTC. The rearrangement joins TRBV9 to TRBJ1-2; 9 bases agree with TRBD1. The CDR3 has 15 amino acids. V shed 2 bases, J shed 4 bases, and the junction held 6 bases outside the gene matches. The V gene's germline CDR1 is SGDLS and CDR2 YYNGEE.

There are many counts of this clonotype. The chain carries TRBV12-3 or TRBV12-4 and TRBJ1-5; TRBD1 matches at 7 bases. V lost 5 bases and J lost 2; bases outside the gene matches: 3. The CDR3 runs 14 residues. The CDR3 spells CASSGTGGNQPQHF. CDR3 sequence (DNA): TGTGCCAGCAGTGGAACAGGGGGCAATCAGCCCCAGCATTTT.

This clonotype was seen more than once but under ten times. The CDR3 here is CATSREVLRGGTEAFF. The DNA of the CDR3 is TGTGCCACCAGCAGAGAGGTTCTCCGGGGAGGCACTGAAGCTTTCTTT. The chain carries TRBV15 and TRBJ1-1; unclear D gene. The germline V and J ends were trimmed by 0 bases and 4 bases, with 15 bases remaining between them. CDR1 LNHNV and CDR2 YYDKDF come from the germline V gene (reference sequence). The CDR3 runs 16 residues.

This clonotype occurred a few times. This chain links TRBV7-8 with TRBJ2-7; D uncertain. From germline, CDR1 is SGHVS and CDR2 FQNEAQ. This CDR3 is 15 amino acids long. Between the trimmed V and J ends, which lost 5 bases and 3 bases, there was a span of 17 bases. CDR3 region: CASSHRRVGNYEQYF. CDR3 bases: TGTGCCAGCAGCCACCGCCGCGTGGGGAACTACGAGCAGTACTTC.

This clonotype appeared a few times. This chain links TRBV12-3 or TRBV12-4 with TRBJ2-3; a possible D gene is TRBD2 (5 bases). V lost 2 bases to trimming and J lost 4 bases, with 10 bases between them. The CDR3 length is 14 residues. CDR3 residues: CASSLLRAPDTQYF. The DNA of the CDR3 is TGTGCCAGCAGTTTATTGCGGGCCCCAGATACGCAGTATTTT.

This chain connects TRBV10-3 to TRBJ1-1; 7 bases are shared with TRBD1. The CDR3 totals 15 residues. Germline V gene data show CDR1 as ENHRY and CDR2 as SYGVKD. J gave up 2 bases and V 7 bases, and 10 bases lay outside the gene matches. CDR3 in amino acids: CAITPKGTANTEAFF. The CDR3 region has the DNA TGTGCCATCACTCCAAAGGGGACAGCTAACACTGAAGCTTTCTTT.

The J gene is TRBJ1-1, the V gene TRBV7-9; 9 nucleotides line up with TRBD1. CDR1 is SEHNR, CDR2 FQNEAQ, per germline (reference sequence). The V and J ends lost 5 bases and 4 bases, in that order; junction bases with no gene match: 8. The CDR3 loop spans 15 amino acids. As DNA, the CDR3 is TGTGCCAGCAGCGGACAGGACAGGGGTGTCACTGAAGCTTTCTTT. Translation gives CASSGQDRGVTEAFF. The whole variable domain, remainder taken from reference TRBV7-9 and TRBJ1-1, is DTGVSQNPRHKITKRGQNVTFRCDPISEHNRLYWYRQTLGQGPEFLTYFQNEAQLEKSRLLSDRFSAERPKGSFSTLEIQRTEQGDSAMYLCASSGQDRGVTEAFFGQGTRLTVV.

The J gene is TRBJ2-3, the V gene TRBV6-5, with unresolved D. Per germline, CDR1 MNHEY and CDR2 SVGAGI. V was trimmed by 0 bases and J by 4 bases, leaving 8 bases between them. CDR3 length equals 14 residues. This chain's CDR3 is CASSYSNRADTQYF. The CDR3 nucleotides are TGTGCCAGCAGTTACTCGAATCGCGCAGATACGCAGTATTTT.

This chain connects TRBV5-1 to TRBJ2-3; 9 nucleotides agree with TRBD2. The CDR3 sequence is 15 residues long. V shed 3 bases and J 6 bases; nucleotides not matched to a gene: 8. Germline CDR1 is SGHRS and CDR2 is YFSETQ. This chain's CDR3 is CASSSDGTSSDTQYF. The CDR3 DNA sequence: TGCGCCAGCAGCTCGGATGGGACTAGCTCCGATACGCAGTATTTT.

The J gene is TRBJ2-5, the V gene TRBV28; D might be TRBD2 (6 bases). The germline V gene encodes CDR1 MDHEN and CDR2 SYDVKM. V was shortened by 9 bases and J by 2 bases, with 13 bases between the two germline ends. The CDR3 contains 13 residues. CDR3: CASGLTFQETQYF. The CDR3 bases are TGTGCCAGTGGACTAACCTTTCAAGAGACCCAGTACTTC.

The chain carries TRBV10-3 and TRBJ1-1, with 8 bases identical to TRBD1. The CDR3 extends over 14 amino acids. In germline, CDR1 is ENHRY, CDR2 SYGVKD. Unmatched junction bases numbered 7, after V lost 10 bases and J lost 0 bases. Here the CDR3 reads CATGAGGMNTEAFF. Written as DNA, the CDR3 is TGTGCCACCGGGGCAGGGGGCATGAACACTGAAGCTTTCTTT.

This clonotype was counted between two and nine times. The chain uses TRBV6-2 or TRBV6-3 and TRBJ2-7, with 7 bases lining up with TRBD1. The CDR3 is 15 amino acids. The ends lost 5 bases at V and 2 bases at J; junction bases unmatched: 9. In germline, CDR1 is MNHEY, CDR2 SVGEGT. CDR3 nucleotides: TGTGCCAGCAGTCCCCTCCTGACAGGGACCTACGAGCAGTACTTC. Amino acids: CASSPLLTGTYEQYF.

The J gene is TRBJ2-5, the V gene TRBV6-2 or TRBV6-3; D remains ambiguous. The V end was cut by 4 bases, the J end by 0 bases, with 6 bases between. This CDR3 region has 13 residues. Germline V gives CDR1 MNHEY, CDR2 SVGEGT. CDR3 nucleotide sequence: TGTGCCAGCAGTTTTGAGTACCAAGAGACCCAGTACTTC. The encoded protein is CASSFEYQETQYF.